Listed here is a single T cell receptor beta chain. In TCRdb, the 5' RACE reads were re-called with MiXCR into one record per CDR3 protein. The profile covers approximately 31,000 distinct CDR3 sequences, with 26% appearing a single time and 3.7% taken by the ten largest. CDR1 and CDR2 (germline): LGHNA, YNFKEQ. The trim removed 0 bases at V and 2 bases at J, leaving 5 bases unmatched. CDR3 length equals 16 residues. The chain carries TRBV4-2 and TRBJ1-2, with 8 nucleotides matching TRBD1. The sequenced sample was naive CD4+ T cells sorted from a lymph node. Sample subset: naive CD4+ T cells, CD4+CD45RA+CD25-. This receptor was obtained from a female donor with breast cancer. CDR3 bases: TGTGCCAGCAGCCAAGATCTGACAGGGGCAAACTATGGCTACACCTTC. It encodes CASSQDLTGANYGYTF.